The clone carrying this TCR beta chain is termed medium-sized. The antigen remains unidentified. This specimen belongs to a study of tumor-infiltrating lymphocytes in localized non-small cell lung cancer. Study-level points and caveats: TCR sequencing covered a subset of patients with enough tissue.

In germline, CDR1 is SGHKS, CDR2 YYEKEE (reference sequence). V lost 2 bases and J lost 5; bases outside the gene matches: 10. CDR3 size: 16 residues. Clones were read by immunoSEQ multiplex PCR, and TCRdb kept only the in-frame ones, dropping some. The sample shows 7,000 to 8,500 clones, 79% of them seen only once. This chain uses TRBV5-5 with TRBJ2-7; 10 nucleotides line up with TRBD2. The TCR sequence derives from a human donor with non-small cell lung cancer. The sequenced sample consisted of uninvolved lung tissue not adjacent to the tumor. The DNA of the CDR3 is TGTGCCAGCAGCTTACCTAGCGGGGGACGGGGAGACGAGCAGTACTTC. Residues: CASSLPSGGRGDEQYF.